A single sample gave rise to the 30 T cell receptor beta chains below, sequenced in a study of Graves' ophthalmopathy and Graves' hyperthyroidism. Amplifying from RNA transcripts, the study obtained TCR beta CDR3 regions. RT-PCR was first run with HTBI primers, then multiplex PCR in a second round. Via MiXCR, TCRdb re-called the multiplex PCR reads, giving one row per CDR3 protein. The sample lists about 500,000 distinct CDR3 sequences, roughly 40% occurring once. Sequenced: peripheral blood or thyroid tissue (not recorded which). The receptor set was obtained from an adult man with Graves' hyperthyroidism.

This clonotype was counted at least ten times. The chain combines TRBV11-2 with TRBJ2-5; TRBD1 aligns across 11 bases. The CDR3 loop spans 14 amino acids. Looked up from germline, CDR1 is SGHAT and CDR2 is FQNNGV. The trim removed 6 bases at V and 3 bases at J, leaving 3 bases unmatched. In DNA form, the CDR3 reads TGTGCCAGCAGGGACAGGGGGCCTAAAGAGACCCAGTACTTC. Its protein is CASRDRGPKETQYF.

This clonotype was detected ten times or more. The genes are TRBV5-6 and TRBJ2-2, with a weak D call TRBD1 (5 bases). The CDR3 spans 17 residues. Germline-derived CDR1 and CDR2 are SGHDT and YYEEEE. Trimming pared 0 bases from V and 4 bases from J, leaving 16 bases between. CDR3 residues: CASSLGGPGTGTGELFF. The CDR3 DNA reads as TGTGCCAGCAGCTTGGGGGGCCCAGGAACAGGCACCGGGGAGCTGTTTTTT.

This chain links TRBV25-1 with TRBJ1-5; TRBD1 matches at 10 bases. V shed 6 bases and J 0 bases; nucleotides not matched to a gene: 11. This CDR3 is 18 amino acids long. CDR1 and CDR2 (germline): MGHDK, SYGVNS. CDR3 residues: CASRPGTGAVNSNQPQHF. The CDR3 coding sequence is TGTGCCAGCAGACCCGGGACAGGGGCGGTGAATAGCAATCAGCCCCAGCATTTT.

This clonotype showed up many times. This chain joins TRBV24-1 and TRBJ1-5; TRBD1 is a possible D gene (5 bases). Germline CDR1 and CDR2: KGHDR and SFDVKD. This CDR3 has 17 amino acids. The germline V and J ends were trimmed by 4 bases and 0 bases, with 15 bases remaining between them. DNA of the CDR3: TGTGCCACCAGTGACACCCGGGACCAAAATAGCAATCAGCCCCAGCATTTT. Translated, it gives CATSDTRDQNSNQPQHF.

This clonotype was seen a single time. The rearrangement joins TRBV20-1 to TRBJ1-6; D possibly corresponds to TRBD1 (6 bases). Trimming shortened V by 6 bases and J by 13 bases, and 19 bases separated the two germline ends. This CDR3 is built from 13 residues. Germline lookup yields CDR1 DFQATT and CDR2 SNEGSKA (reference sequence). The CDR3 sequence: CSAQGWDNQPLHF. The CDR3 nucleotides read TGCAGTGCCCAAGGGTGGGACAATCAGCCCCTCCACTTT.

This clonotype was seen repeatedly, ten times or more. J is TRBJ1-4 and V is TRBV14, with a tentative D call TRBD1 (6 bases). Trimming took off 5 bases at V and 7 bases at J, with 14 bases between the two ends. This CDR3 comprises 14 residues. Germline V gene sequence: CDR1 SGHDN, CDR2 FVKESK. The CDR3 coding sequence is TGTGCCAGCAGCGGTTGGGGGCTGGGTGAAAAACTGTTTTTT. Encoded protein: CASSGWGLGEKLFF.

The chain employs TRBV13 and TRBJ2-5, with D maybe TRBD1 (6 bases). Germline CDR1 is PRHDT and CDR2 is FYEKMQ (reference sequence). The CDR3 contains 15 residues. V shed 5 bases and J shed 0 bases, with 13 bases lying between them. The CDR3, as DNA: TGTGCCAGCAGCAGTGCTAGGGGGAACCAAGAGACCCAGTACTTC. Translation: CASSSARGNQETQYF.

This clonotype was observed at least ten times. The chain is built from TRBV5-1 and TRBJ1-1, with unresolved D. V was shortened by 2 bases and J by 7 bases, with 9 bases between the two germline ends. There are 12 residues in the CDR3. The germline CDR1 and CDR2 sequences are SGHRS and YFSETQ. CDR3 region: CASSFVGNEAFF. CDR3 bases: TGCGCCAGCAGCTTTGTGGGTAATGAAGCTTTCTTT.

As concerns this clonotype: This may be a read error: a much more frequent sequence differs by one nucleotide. The chain employs TRBV12-3 or TRBV12-4 and TRBJ2-5; possible D gene TRBD2, 6 bases. Gene TRBJ2-7 matches the end of the DNA better, so the J call may be wrong. This CDR3 is built from 12 residues. The CDR3 DNA reads TGTGCCAGCAGTGAGGAGGGGCACGAGCAGTACTTC. Encoded protein: CASSEEGHEQYF.

This clonotype occurred many times. The V and J genes are TRBV6-1 and TRBJ1-4, with D perhaps matching TRBD1 (5 bases). V was cut by 4 bases and J by 5 bases, with 8 bases left in between. CDR1 is MNHNS and CDR2 is SASEGT in the germline V gene. The CDR3 length is 13 residues. CDR3 bases: TGTGCCAGCAGTGGACAGAGAAATGAAAAACTGTTTTTT. Its translation: CASSGQRNEKLFF.

There are many counts of this clonotype. CDR3: CASSSEGGPNQPQHF. CDR3 nucleotides: TGTGCCAGCAGCTCCGAAGGGGGCCCCAATCAGCCCCAGCATTTT. The chain employs TRBV7-6 and TRBJ1-5; TRBD1 agrees at 7 bases. Germline V gene data show CDR1 as SGHVS and CDR2 as FNYEAQ. The V gene end was trimmed by 4 bases and the J gene end by 3 bases; junction bases not matched to a gene: 6. CDR3 length equals 15 residues.

The V call is TRBV30, the J call TRBJ1-1, with 7 bases aligning to TRBD1. The trim removed 4 bases at V and 4 bases at J, leaving 6 bases unmatched. The length of the CDR3 is 13 residues. Germline V gene sequence: CDR1 GTSNPN, CDR2 SVGIG (reference sequence). The CDR3 loop is CAWKTNRGTEAFF. The DNA for the CDR3 is TGTGCCTGGAAAACAAACAGGGGCACTGAAGCTTTCTTT.

This chain links TRBV10-3 with TRBJ2-7; possibly TRBD1 or TRBD2 for D (5 bases each). V lost 8 bases, J lost 6 bases, and 8 bases lay in between. In germline, CDR1 is ENHRY, CDR2 SYGVKD. The CDR3 runs to 10 residues. The CDR3 region is CAIGAGEQYF. For the CDR3, the DNA is TGTGCCATCGGGGCGGGCGAGCAGTACTTC.

Remarks on this clonotype: A junction boundary mismatches the germline segment, possibly from a read error. The chain has TRBV12-3 or TRBV12-4 and TRBJ1-4; perhaps TRBD1 as D (5 bases). This CDR3 region has 14 residues. The CDR3 DNA reads TGTGCCAGCAGTTTCCAGGGAGGTAATGAAGAACTGTTTTTT. Encoded protein: CASSFQGGNEELFF.

This clonotype was counted at least ten times. The rearrangement joins TRBV24-1 to TRBJ2-7; 9 positions match TRBD1. Germline V gene data show CDR1 as KGHDR and CDR2 as SFDVKD. J was trimmed by 3 bases and V by 4 bases; bases with no gene match: 3. This CDR3 is built from 14 residues. CDR3 coding DNA: TGTGCCACCAGTGACCCGGGACAGGGCTACGAGCAGTACTTC. It is translated as CATSDPGQGYEQYF.

This clonotype was seen only a few times. The chain combines TRBV7-9 with TRBJ2-7; D call uncertain. Matching the DNA end better, TRBJ2-1 makes the J call doubtful. CDR3 length: 14 residues. Germline V gene data show CDR1 as SEHNR and CDR2 as FQNEAQ (reference sequence). CDR3 DNA sequence: TGTGCCAGCAGCTTAGGGGGTTGGGGCAATGAGCAGTTCTTC. It yields the protein CASSLGGWGNEQFF.

This clonotype was seen repeatedly, ten times or more. The J gene is TRBJ2-2, the V gene TRBV20-1, with D perhaps matching TRBD1 (6 bases). Trimming shortened V by 0 bases and J by 10 bases, and 9 bases separated the two germline ends. This CDR3 contains 12 residues. Germline CDR1 DFQATT, CDR2 SNEGSKA (reference sequence). CDR3 sequence reads: CSARDRTVELFF. DNA of the CDR3: TGCAGTGCTAGAGATAGGACAGTGGAGCTGTTTTTT.

There are a few counts of this clonotype. This sequence may be a read error, since a much larger clone differs from it by one base. V is TRBV7-2 and J is TRBJ2-2; the match to TRBD1 covers 8 bases. The CDR3 runs to 15 residues. CDR1 and CDR2 from the germline V gene are SGHTA and FQGNSA. For the CDR3, the DNA is TGTGCCAGCAGCTCCCCAGGGGGCAGTGCCGGGGAGCCGTTTTTT. It is translated as CASSSPGGSAGEPFF.

The CDR3 protein is CASSVQGLETGEKLFF. CDR3 nucleotide sequence: TGTGCCAGCAGCGTGCAGGGGTTGGAAACAGGCGAAAAACTGTTTTTT. The rearrangement joins TRBV9 to TRBJ1-4; a weak D match, TRBD1 (6 bases). Germline assignment: CDR1 SGDLS and CDR2 YYNGEE. The ends were cut back, 2 bases at V and 8 bases at J, with 19 bases in the middle. The CDR3 has 16 amino acids. Combining the CDR3 with reference TRBV9 and TRBJ1-4 gives the whole variable domain DSGVTQTPKHLITATGQRVTLRCSPRSGDLSVYWYQQSLDQGLQFLIQYYNGEERAKGNILERFSAQQFPDLHSELNLSSLELGDSALYFCASSVQGLETGEKLFFGSGTQLSVL.

The chain has TRBV24-1 and TRBJ1-2; 12 bases agree with TRBD1. Trimming cost V 4 bases and J 7 bases; bases outside gene matches: 6. Per germline, CDR1 KGHDR and CDR2 SFDVKD. The CDR3 covers 15 residues. The CDR3 is CATSEGTGGAFGYTF. In DNA, the CDR3 is TGTGCCACCAGTGAGGGGACAGGGGGCGCGTTTGGCTACACCTTC.

The chain employs TRBV29-1 and TRBJ2-7, with 8 bases aligning to TRBD2. The CDR3 has 15 residues. CDR1 and CDR2 from the germline V gene are SQVTM and ANQGSEA. The junction had 12 bases not matched to a gene; V was cut back by 8 bases and J by 0 bases. CDR3 sequence (DNA): TGCAGCTTAGGCACAAAACTAGCGGACTCCTACGAGCAGTACTTC. Amino acid sequence: CSLGTKLADSYEQYF.

This clonotype was found many times. V gene TRBV6-1 combines with J gene TRBJ1-2; D unresolved. The CDR3 runs 12 residues. The V gene lost 6 bases and the J gene lost 5 bases, with 10 bases spanning the gap. Looked up from germline, CDR1 is MNHNS and CDR2 is SASEGT. This CDR3 is CASSSTLYGYTF. CDR3 sequence (DNA): TGTGCCAGCAGCTCGACACTTTATGGCTACACCTTC.

This clonotype appeared a few times. V gene TRBV9 combines with J gene TRBJ2-2; 12 bases match TRBD2. Germline loops: CDR1 SGDLS, CDR2 YYNGEE. The CDR3 covers 16 residues. The V and J ends lost 3 bases and 2 bases, in that order; junction bases with no gene match: 2. The CDR3 nucleotides are TGTGCCAGCAGCGCCGGACTAGCGGGAAACACCGGGGAGCTGTTTTTT. Protein: CASSAGLAGNTGELFF.

This chain's CDR3 is CASSWMGQGAFGNTIYF. In nucleotides, the CDR3 is TGTGCCAGCAGCTGGATGGGGCAGGGGGCCTTTGGAAACACCATATATTTT. V gene TRBV7-9 combines with J gene TRBJ1-3; 8 bases map to TRBD1. This CDR3 spans 17 amino acids. V dropped 4 bases and J dropped 3; count of bases not matched to a gene: 11. CDR1 SEHNR and CDR2 FQNEAQ come from the germline V gene (reference sequence).

This clonotype was seen repeatedly, ten times or more. This chain joins TRBV20-1 and TRBJ1-5; weak D call: TRBD1 (6 bases). The CDR3 totals 14 residues. The V and J ends lost 6 bases and 4 bases respectively, with 16 bases between them. Germline lookup yields CDR1 DFQATT and CDR2 SNEGSKA (reference sequence). CDR3 sequence (DNA): TGCAGTGCCGCTAACCGACAGGTTAATCAGCCCCAGCATTTT. The encoded protein is CSAANRQVNQPQHF.

This clonotype was found a few times. The chain couples TRBV30 to TRBJ1-2; 9 bases align to TRBD1. Per the germline V gene, CDR1 is GTSNPN and CDR2 is SVGIG (reference sequence). The CDR3 runs 12 residues. J gave up 8 bases and V 5 bases, and 6 bases lay outside the gene matches. This CDR3 is CAWGGQGRGYTF. Written as DNA, the CDR3 is TGTGCCTGGGGGGGACAGGGTCGAGGCTACACCTTC.

V gene TRBV7-2 combines with J gene TRBJ2-7; 9 positions agree with TRBD2. V dropped 7 bases and J dropped 3; count of bases not matched to a gene: 7. Germline V gene data show CDR1 as SGHTA and CDR2 as FQGNSA. This CDR3 is 14 amino acids long. This chain's CDR3 is CASKNSGGDYEQYF. The CDR3 DNA follows: TGTGCCAGCAAGAATAGCGGGGGAGACTACGAGCAGTACTTC.

The chain is built from TRBV6-4 and TRBJ1-3; D is ambiguous. This CDR3 is built from 11 residues. V lost 6 bases, J lost 4 bases, and 4 bases lay in between. Germline lookup yields CDR1 MRHNA and CDR2 SNTAGT. CDR3 sequence reads: CASRAGNTIYF. The CDR3 DNA reads as TGTGCCAGCAGAGCGGGAAACACCATATATTTT.

The chain recombines TRBV12-3 or TRBV12-4 with TRBJ2-6, with 13 bases fitting TRBD2. The length of the CDR3 is 21 residues. J was trimmed by 0 bases and V by 10 bases; bases with no gene match: 18. CDR3 sequence (DNA): TGTGCCACCCGGGGGCTGCGGGGACTAGCGGGGTCCCACTCTGGGGCCAACGTCCTGACTTTC. It encodes CATRGLRGLAGSHSGANVLTF.

In its sample, this clonotype was seen many times. The chain couples TRBV5-8 to TRBJ1-5; no reliable D call. The CDR3 loop spans 12 amino acids. Germline CDR1 reads SGHTS; CDR2 reads YDEGEE. V was pared by 4 bases and J by 6 bases, with 8 bases between. As DNA, the CDR3 is TGTGCCAGCAGCCCCCCTCGTCAGCCCCAGCATTTT. This sequence encodes CASSPPRQPQHF.